Listed below are T cell receptor beta chains from one sample, sequenced in a study of T-cell reconstitution after alpha-beta-depleted transplantation in children. From the PCR reads, TCRdb called clonotypes with MiXCR, one entry per CDR3 protein. The repertoire holds about 300,000 distinct CDR3 sequences, roughly a tenth seen once, with roughly 7.1% in the top ten. The specimen was PBMCs, collected before TCRalphabeta/CD19-depleted stem cell transplant. Receptors were obtained from a boy in the first two years of life with acute myeloid leukemia, due to receive a stem cell transplant. The CDR3 runs from the conserved cysteine through the conserved F or W. The order of the fields is V gene, clone size, D gene, J gene, CDR3 length, CDR3 protein, CDR3 DNA. A D gene is named only where the DNA matches it firmly. Clone size is given for some rows only: seen once, a few or many times, or a class if the clone is expanded.

V gene: TRBV12-5; clone size: many; D gene: TRBD2; J gene: TRBJ2-3; CDR3 length: 14; CDR3 protein: CASGPGLASDTQYF; CDR3 DNA: TGTGCTAGTGGCCCTGGACTAGCCTCAGATACGCAGTATTTT
V gene: TRBV7-2; clone size: -; D gene: -; J gene: TRBJ1-2; CDR3 length: 14; CDR3 protein: CASTLGWTMAGYTF; CDR3 DNA: TGTGCCAGCACCTTAGGGTGGACTATGGCTGGCTACACCTTC
V gene: TRBV14; clone size: few; D gene: TRBD2; J gene: TRBJ2-2; CDR3 length: 16; CDR3 protein: CASSQDPPGLVWELFF; CDR3 DNA: TGTGCCAGCAGCCAAGATCCCCCGGGACTAGTTTGGGAGCTGTTTTTT
V gene: TRBV12-3/TRBV12-4; clone size: many; D gene: -; J gene: TRBJ2-3; CDR3 length: 14; CDR3 protein: CASSLVSYTDTQYF; CDR3 DNA: TGTGCCAGCAGTTTGGTCTCCTACACAGATACGCAGTATTTT
V gene: TRBV12-3/TRBV12-4; clone size: many; D gene: -; J gene: TRBJ2-7; CDR3 length: 15; CDR3 protein: CASSLSSPSSYEQYF; CDR3 DNA: TGTGCCAGCAGTTTAAGTAGCCCGTCCAGCTACGAGCAGTACTTC
V gene: TRBV7-2; clone size: -; D gene: -; J gene: TRBJ2-5; CDR3 length: 16; CDR3 protein: CASSLYGTTIRETQYF; CDR3 DNA: TGTGCCAGCAGCTTGTACGGGACCACCATCAGGGAGACCCAGTACTTC
V gene: TRBV20-1; clone size: many; D gene: -; J gene: TRBJ2-7; CDR3 length: 11; CDR3 protein: CSAREFYEQYF; CDR3 DNA: TGCAGTGCTAGAGAGTTCTACGAGCAGTACTTC
V gene: TRBV7-6; clone size: many; D gene: TRBD1; J gene: TRBJ1-1; CDR3 length: 15; CDR3 protein: CASSKGQVGNTEAFF; CDR3 DNA: TGTGCCAGCAGCAAGGGACAGGTGGGCAACACTGAAGCTTTCTTT
V gene: TRBV10-3; clone size: few; D gene: -; J gene: TRBJ1-3; CDR3 length: 21; CDR3 protein: CAISERYSGNFLKAARATIYF; CDR3 DNA: TGTGCCATCAGTGAGAGGTACTCTGGAAATTTTTTGAAAGCAGCTAGGGCCACCATATATTTT
V gene: TRBV28; clone size: many; D gene: -; J gene: TRBJ2-5; CDR3 length: 16; CDR3 protein: CASSPIQAKYQETQYF; CDR3 DNA: TGTGCCAGCAGTCCCATACAGGCCAAGTACCAAGAGACCCAGTACTTC
V gene: TRBV6-5; clone size: many; D gene: TRBD2; J gene: TRBJ2-3; CDR3 length: 18; CDR3 protein: CASSSPFTSGGRTDTQYF; CDR3 DNA: TGTGCCAGCAGTTCGCCGTTCACTAGCGGGGGTAGGACAGATACGCAGTATTTT
V gene: TRBV4-3; clone size: many; D gene: TRBD1; J gene: TRBJ1-2; CDR3 length: 15; CDR3 protein: CASSPGGQGNYGYTF; CDR3 DNA: TGCGCCAGCAGCCCCGGAGGACAGGGGAACTATGGCTACACCTTC
V gene: TRBV20-1; clone size: few; D gene: TRBD2; J gene: TRBJ2-1; CDR3 length: 20; CDR3 protein: CSAREPGQVKAGGHNNEQFF; CDR3 DNA: TGCAGTGCTAGAGAGCCAGGACAGGTCAAAGCGGGAGGGCACAACAATGAGCAGTTCTTC
V gene: TRBV9; clone size: many; D gene: -; J gene: TRBJ2-7; CDR3 length: 11; CDR3 protein: CASSGGNEQYF; CDR3 DNA: TGTGCCAGCAGCGGCGGGAACGAGCAGTACTTC
V gene: TRBV29-1; clone size: few; D gene: -; J gene: TRBJ2-1; CDR3 length: 17; CDR3 protein: CSVDGVRAQGPYNEQFF; CDR3 DNA: TGCAGCGTTGATGGGGTAAGGGCACAGGGTCCCTACAATGAGCAGTTCTTC
V gene: TRBV11-2; clone size: few; D gene: TRBD1; J gene: TRBJ2-5; CDR3 length: 18; CDR3 protein: CASSLPGQGDPNQETQYF; CDR3 DNA: TGTGCCAGCAGCCTCCCGGGACAGGGGGATCCCAACCAAGAGACCCAGTACTTC
V gene: TRBV12-3/TRBV12-4; clone size: many; D gene: -; J gene: TRBJ2-7; CDR3 length: 15; CDR3 protein: CASSFRRGAMDEQYF; CDR3 DNA: TGTGCCAGCAGTTTTAGGAGGGGGGCGATGGACGAGCAGTACTTC
V gene: TRBV28; clone size: few; D gene: TRBD1; J gene: TRBJ1-1; CDR3 length: 16; CDR3 protein: CASSPLRGGAYTEAFF; CDR3 DNA: TGTGCCAGCAGCCCCCTTAGAGGGGGCGCGTACACTGAAGCTTTCTTT
V gene: TRBV5-1; clone size: many; D gene: TRBD2; J gene: TRBJ2-1; CDR3 length: 14; CDR3 protein: CASSSNAGGNEQFF; CDR3 DNA: TGCGCCAGCAGCTCAAACGCGGGGGGCAATGAGCAGTTCTTC
V gene: TRBV4-3; clone size: many; D gene: -; J gene: TRBJ2-3; CDR3 length: 12; CDR3 protein: CASSEEVGTQYF; CDR3 DNA: TGCGCCAGCAGCGAAGAAGTAGGGACGCAGTATTTT
V gene: TRBV12-3/TRBV12-4; clone size: -; D gene: TRBD2; J gene: TRBJ2-1; CDR3 length: 19; CDR3 protein: CASSLRDKGLAGGWNEQFF; CDR3 DNA: TGTGCCAGCAGTCTCCGGGACAAAGGACTAGCGGGAGGGTGGAATGAGCAGTTCTTC
V gene: TRBV20-1; clone size: -; D gene: -; J gene: TRBJ2-1; CDR3 length: 14; CDR3 protein: CSARDFEGAGEQFF; CDR3 DNA: TGCAGTGCTAGAGATTTCGAGGGGGCGGGGGAGCAGTTCTTC
V gene: TRBV30; clone size: many; D gene: -; J gene: TRBJ1-3; CDR3 length: 15; CDR3 protein: CAWILETASGNTIYF; CDR3 DNA: TGTGCCTGGATCCTCGAGACGGCCTCTGGAAACACCATATATTTT
V gene: TRBV5-1; clone size: many; D gene: TRBD1; J gene: TRBJ2-7; CDR3 length: 15; CDR3 protein: CASSGTGKENYEQYF; CDR3 DNA: TGCGCCAGCAGCGGGACAGGGAAGGAAAACTACGAGCAGTACTTC
V gene: TRBV11-2; clone size: many; D gene: -; J gene: TRBJ1-4; CDR3 length: 15; CDR3 protein: CASSLLGAPNEKLFF; CDR3 DNA: TGTGCCAGCAGCTTATTAGGGGCCCCTAATGAAAAACTGTTTTTT
V gene: TRBV7-8; clone size: many; D gene: TRBD2; J gene: TRBJ2-5; CDR3 length: 15; CDR3 protein: CASSSSGGALETQYF; CDR3 DNA: TGTGCCAGCAGCTCTAGCGGGGGGGCCTTAGAGACCCAGTACTTC
V gene: TRBV20-1; clone size: few; D gene: TRBD2; J gene: TRBJ2-3; CDR3 length: 14; CDR3 protein: CSAILAGAKDTQYF; CDR3 DNA: TGCAGTGCAATACTAGCGGGAGCGAAAGATACGCAGTATTTT
V gene: TRBV4-3; clone size: many; D gene: TRBD1; J gene: TRBJ1-6; CDR3 length: 15; CDR3 protein: CASSQQDRELSPLHF; CDR3 DNA: TGCGCCAGCAGCCAACAGGACAGGGAATTATCACCCCTCCACTTT
V gene: TRBV5-4; clone size: many; D gene: -; J gene: TRBJ2-3; CDR3 length: 15; CDR3 protein: CASSSPRLDTDTQYF; CDR3 DNA: TGTGCCAGCAGCTCGCCCCGACTAGACACAGATACGCAGTATTTT
V gene: TRBV4-2; clone size: many; D gene: TRBD1; J gene: TRBJ1-4; CDR3 length: 15; CDR3 protein: CASSAPGQGDEKLFF; CDR3 DNA: TGTGCCAGCAGCGCTCCGGGACAGGGCGATGAAAAACTGTTTTTT
V gene: TRBV29-1; clone size: many; D gene: -; J gene: TRBJ2-7; CDR3 length: 14; CDR3 protein: CSVEAGDPPYEQYF; CDR3 DNA: TGCAGCGTTGAAGCCGGGGATCCTCCCTACGAGCAGTACTTC
V gene: TRBV5-1; clone size: many; D gene: TRBD2; J gene: TRBJ2-3; CDR3 length: 17; CDR3 protein: CASSLDQLAGGFDTQYF; CDR3 DNA: TGCGCCAGCAGCTTGGACCAACTAGCGGGAGGCTTCGATACGCAGTATTTT
V gene: TRBV25-1; clone size: many; D gene: -; J gene: TRBJ2-5; CDR3 length: 14; CDR3 protein: CASSRMPQGETQYF; CDR3 DNA: TGTGCCAGCAGCCGTATGCCCCAGGGAGAGACCCAGTACTTC
V gene: TRBV28; clone size: many; D gene: -; J gene: TRBJ2-2; CDR3 length: 15; CDR3 protein: CASSKDPTNTGELFF; CDR3 DNA: TGTGCCAGCAGTAAGGACCCCACGAACACCGGGGAGCTGTTTTTT
V gene: TRBV6-5; clone size: few; D gene: -; J gene: TRBJ1-1; CDR3 length: 12; CDR3 protein: CASSFFAGEAFF; CDR3 DNA: TGTGCCAGCAGTTTCTTCGCGGGTGAAGCTTTCTTT
V gene: TRBV9; clone size: many; D gene: -; J gene: TRBJ2-1; CDR3 length: 17; CDR3 protein: CASSVGVGTYSYNEQFF; CDR3 DNA: TGTGCCAGCAGCGTAGGGGTTGGAACTTACTCCTACAATGAGCAGTTCTTC
V gene: TRBV5-1; clone size: many; D gene: -; J gene: TRBJ2-7; CDR3 length: 13; CDR3 protein: CASSLARFYEQYF; CDR3 DNA: TGCGCCAGCAGCTTGGCCCGATTCTACGAGCAGTACTTC
V gene: TRBV25-1; clone size: few; D gene: TRBD2; J gene: TRBJ2-7; CDR3 length: 18; CDR3 protein: CASSGTWGTEAGDYEQYF; CDR3 DNA: TGTGCCAGCAGTGGAACTTGGGGTACAGAAGCGGGGGACTACGAGCAGTACTTC
V gene: TRBV7-3; clone size: many; D gene: TRBD2; J gene: TRBJ2-1; CDR3 length: 17; CDR3 protein: CASSFFGRGSSYNEQFF; CDR3 DNA: TGTGCCAGCAGCTTTTTCGGGAGGGGGTCCTCCTACAATGAGCAGTTCTTC
V gene: TRBV5-1; clone size: many; D gene: TRBD1; J gene: TRBJ2-3; CDR3 length: 15; CDR3 protein: CASSLVTGDTDTQYF; CDR3 DNA: TGCGCCAGCAGCTTGGTGACAGGGGACACAGATACGCAGTATTTT
V gene: TRBV9; clone size: many; D gene: TRBD1; J gene: TRBJ2-7; CDR3 length: 14; CDR3 protein: CASSAGQDDYEQYF; CDR3 DNA: TGTGCCAGCAGCGCGGGACAGGACGACTACGAGCAGTACTTC
V gene: TRBV7-9; clone size: many; D gene: -; J gene: TRBJ2-3; CDR3 length: 16; CDR3 protein: CASSPPTVLSTDTQYF; CDR3 DNA: TGTGCCAGCAGCCCACCGACGGTCCTTAGCACAGATACGCAGTATTTT
V gene: TRBV27; clone size: few; D gene: -; J gene: TRBJ1-6; CDR3 length: 13; CDR3 protein: CASSSQGFSPLHF; CDR3 DNA: TGTGCCAGCAGTTCCCAGGGGTTTTCACCCCTCCACTTT
V gene: TRBV29-1; clone size: many; D gene: -; J gene: TRBJ2-4; CDR3 length: 13; CDR3 protein: CSVRSVGQNIQYF; CDR3 DNA: TGCAGCGTCCGGTCGGTGGGCCAAAACATTCAGTACTTC
V gene: TRBV18; clone size: few; D gene: TRBD1; J gene: TRBJ1-1; CDR3 length: 15; CDR3 protein: CASSPTGALNTEAFF; CDR3 DNA: TGTGCCAGCTCCCCAACAGGGGCCCTGAACACTGAAGCTTTCTTT
V gene: TRBV28; clone size: many; D gene: TRBD1; J gene: TRBJ2-5; CDR3 length: 14; CDR3 protein: CASTEDRVQETQYF; CDR3 DNA: TGTGCCAGCACTGAGGACAGGGTTCAAGAGACCCAGTACTTC
V gene: TRBV28; clone size: many; D gene: -; J gene: TRBJ2-1; CDR3 length: 14; CDR3 protein: CASKDETGTNEQFF; CDR3 DNA: TGTGCCAGCAAGGACGAAACCGGAACCAATGAGCAGTTCTTC
V gene: TRBV5-1; clone size: many; D gene: TRBD1; J gene: TRBJ2-1; CDR3 length: 16; CDR3 protein: CASSKPPDRVYNEQFF; CDR3 DNA: TGCGCCAGCAGCAAGCCACCGGACAGGGTTTACAATGAGCAGTTCTTC
V gene: TRBV5-1; clone size: few; D gene: TRBD1; J gene: TRBJ2-3; CDR3 length: 14; CDR3 protein: CASYRGLDTDTQYF; CDR3 DNA: TGCGCCAGCTACAGGGGGCTTGACACAGATACGCAGTATTTT
V gene: TRBV11-2; clone size: few; D gene: TRBD2; J gene: TRBJ2-1; CDR3 length: 20; CDR3 protein: CASSVGLLAGGLSSYNEQFF; CDR3 DNA: TGTGCCAGCAGCGTGGGGTTACTAGCGGGGGGTCTAAGCTCCTACAATGAGCAGTTCTTC
V gene: TRBV18; clone size: many; D gene: -; J gene: TRBJ2-1; CDR3 length: 12; CDR3 protein: CASSPPGNEQFF; CDR3 DNA: TGTGCCAGCTCACCACCAGGGAATGAGCAGTTCTTC
V gene: TRBV7-6; clone size: many; D gene: TRBD1; J gene: TRBJ2-7; CDR3 length: 15; CDR3 protein: CASSLARDRVYEQYF; CDR3 DNA: TGTGCCAGCAGCTTAGCCCGGGACAGGGTCTACGAGCAGTACTTC
V gene: TRBV19; clone size: many; D gene: -; J gene: TRBJ2-5; CDR3 length: 13; CDR3 protein: CASSIVLAETQYF; CDR3 DNA: TGTGCCAGTAGTATAGTCCTCGCAGAGACCCAGTACTTC
V gene: TRBV10-3; clone size: many; D gene: -; J gene: TRBJ2-7; CDR3 length: 12; CDR3 protein: CAIRDNSYEQYF; CDR3 DNA: TGTGCCATCAGGGACAACTCCTACGAGCAGTACTTC
V gene: TRBV7-9; clone size: many; D gene: -; J gene: TRBJ2-2; CDR3 length: 15; CDR3 protein: CASSLRDLLPGELFF; CDR3 DNA: TGTGCCAGCAGCTTAAGGGACCTCCTACCCGGGGAGCTGTTTTTT